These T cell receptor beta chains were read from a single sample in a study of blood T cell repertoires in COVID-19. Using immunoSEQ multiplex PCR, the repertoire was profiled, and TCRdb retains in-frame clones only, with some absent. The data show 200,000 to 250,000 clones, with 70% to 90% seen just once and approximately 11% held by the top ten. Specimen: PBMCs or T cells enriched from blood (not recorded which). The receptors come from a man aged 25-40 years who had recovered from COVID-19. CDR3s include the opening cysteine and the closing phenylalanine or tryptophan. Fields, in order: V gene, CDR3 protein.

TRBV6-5 CASRMDRGSYEQYF
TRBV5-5 CASRNRESSYEQYF
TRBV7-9 CASSLTGFSPLHF
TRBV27 CASTTLTTQGPNEKLFF
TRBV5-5 CASSRSGARSTEAFF
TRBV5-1 CASKAAEYTGELFF
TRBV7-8 CASSPRAAGGQYNEQFF
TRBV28 CASSAVGTGDEKLFF
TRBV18 CASSTTGTHQETQYF
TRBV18 CASSATAYEQYF
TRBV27 CASRPGLAHNEQFF
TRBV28 CASGGRTNTGELFF
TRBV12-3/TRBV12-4 CASSLQGLPGYTF
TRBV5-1 CASSLAGGFYYEQYF
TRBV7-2 CASSLNLAGNQPQHF
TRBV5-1 CASSWQGFGTDTQYF
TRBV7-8 CASSLRDRGEDTQYF
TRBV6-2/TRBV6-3 CASSYSGGTSYEQYF
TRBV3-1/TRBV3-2 CASSLGGSGQPQHF
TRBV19 CASSGEAGNQPQHF
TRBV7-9 CASSLSDRVNQPQHF
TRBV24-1 CATSGSGFTDTQYF
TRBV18 CASSPGTGGDEQYF